These 16 T cell receptor beta chains share one sample of origin, sequenced in a study of blood T cells in healthy people across ages. The use of a sample-barcoded 5' primer and a J-beta primer mix characterized a second PCR of about 7 to 12 cycles. TCRdb re-called the 5' RACE reads with MiXCR, one entry per CDR3 protein. Of 1.5 million to 2 million distinct CDR3 sequences listed, 49% are singletons. Material: blood. The receptors were sampled from a middle-aged woman in good health.

This clonotype was recorded only once. The chain links TRBV2 to TRBJ2-3, with D perhaps TRBD2 (6 bases). The germline V gene has CDR1 SNHLY and CDR2 FYNNEI. The CDR3 sequence is 12 residues long. The ends were cut back, 8 bases at V and 0 bases at J, with 6 bases in the middle. The CDR3 region is CASLASTDTQYF. The CDR3 DNA reads TGTGCCAGCCTAGCGAGCACAGATACGCAGTATTTT.

The CDR3 sequence: CSARSRNTGELFF. In DNA, the CDR3 is TGCAGTGCTAGGAGCAGGAATACCGGGGAGCTGTTTTTT. The rearrangement links TRBV20-1 to TRBJ2-2; D ambiguous. The germline V and J ends were trimmed by 3 bases and 5 bases, with 10 bases remaining between them. Germline-derived CDR1 and CDR2 are DFQATT and SNEGSKA (reference sequence). The CDR3 consists of 13 residues.

The rearrangement joins TRBV7-2 to TRBJ2-1; tentative D call: TRBD2 (6 bases). Germline-derived CDR1 and CDR2 are SGHTA and FQGNSA. V was cut by 5 bases and J by 9 bases, with 11 bases left in between. The CDR3 loop spans 12 amino acids. The CDR3 is CASSAPGSEQFF. The CDR3 DNA follows: TGTGCCAGCAGCGCTCCCGGGAGTGAGCAGTTCTTC.

The rearrangement uses TRBV20-1 and TRBJ1-2, with D possibly matching TRBD1 (5 bases). The CDR3 length is 11 residues. The germline CDR1 and CDR2 sequences are DFQATT and SNEGSKA (reference sequence). The germline V and J ends were trimmed by 2 bases and 5 bases, with 6 bases remaining between them. As DNA, the CDR3 is TGCAGTGCTAGACAGGGTTATGGCTACACCTTC. This codes for CSARQGYGYTF.

The sample holds a few counts of this clonotype. The V and J genes are TRBV7-3 and TRBJ2-3; 9 bases match TRBD1. V lost 2 bases and J lost 5; bases outside the gene matches: 5. In germline, CDR1 is SGHTA, CDR2 FQGTGA. This CDR3 spans 15 amino acids. The CDR3 sequence: CASSLWTGQGDTQYF. The DNA of the CDR3 is TGTGCCAGCAGCTTATGGACGGGACAGGGAGATACGCAGTATTTT.

The sample holds a few counts of this clonotype. The chain has TRBV20-1 and TRBJ1-2; the D is unclear. Germline CDR1 reads DFQATT; CDR2 reads SNEGSKA (reference sequence). Trimming shortened V by 0 bases and J by 6 bases, and 11 bases separated the two germline ends. The CDR3 extends over 13 amino acids. The CDR3 here is CSARDRKRDGYTF. In DNA, the CDR3 is TGCAGTGCTAGAGATAGAAAGAGGGATGGCTACACCTTC.

J is TRBJ1-2 and V is TRBV24-1; D remains unclear. Germline V gene lookup returns CDR1 KGHDR and CDR2 SFDVKD. The CDR3 covers 14 residues. V was clipped by 5 bases and J by 5 bases, with 14 bases between them. The CDR3 DNA reads TGTGCCACCAGTGGGGCGAACACCCGGTATGGCTACACCTTC. It translates to CATSGANTRYGYTF.

CDR3 DNA: TGTGCCAGTGGGGGTAACTACGAGCAGTACTTC. Its protein product is CASGGNYEQYF. The chain joins TRBV2 to TRBJ2-7; D assignment may be TRBD1 or TRBD2 (5 bases each). This CDR3 is built from 11 residues. Looked up from germline, CDR1 is SNHLY and CDR2 is FYNNEI. The V end was cut by 9 bases, the J end by 3 bases, with 9 bases between.

The rearrangement joins TRBV4-1 to TRBJ2-1; 8 positions agree with TRBD2. The CDR3 runs to 16 residues. Germline CDR1 is MGHRA and CDR2 is YSYEKL. V lost 3 bases and J lost 0; bases outside the gene matches: 4. In DNA form, the CDR3 reads TGCGCCAGCAGCCAGGAAGCGGGGGCCTCCTACAATGAGCAGTTCTTC. This sequence encodes CASSQEAGASYNEQFF.

The V and J genes are TRBV9 and TRBJ2-3, with TRBD2 as a possible D gene (7 bases). V dropped 4 bases and J dropped 0 bases, with 18 bases sitting between them. The CDR3 runs 17 residues. Germline assignment: CDR1 SGDLS and CDR2 YYNGEE. CDR3 bases: TGTGCCAGCAGCTTGCCCCGGGGGGCCCCTAGCACAGATACGCAGTATTTT. It yields the protein CASSLPRGAPSTDTQYF.

The chain couples TRBV29-1 to TRBJ2-1, with 9 bases aligning to TRBD2. The CDR3 runs 14 residues. V trimming: 6 bases; J trimming: 4 bases; junction bases outside the gene matches: 7. CDR1 is SQVTM, CDR2 ANQGSEA, per germline. CDR3 nucleotides: TGCAGCGTGACCGGGACTAGCTCATACAATGAGCAGTTCTTC. Translation gives CSVTGTSSYNEQFF.

CDR3 loop: CASSYGTGVVRETQYF. CDR3 DNA: TGTGCCAGCAGCTACGGGACAGGGGTGGTAAGAGAGACCCAGTACTTC. The chain links TRBV6-5 to TRBJ2-5; 10 nucleotides line up with TRBD1. In germline, CDR1 is MNHEY, CDR2 SVGAGI. The CDR3 runs 16 residues. Germline trimming cut 6 bases from V and 4 bases from J; bases unmatched to any gene: 11.

This clonotype was detected only a few times. The rearrangement links TRBV4-1 to TRBJ2-7, with D perhaps TRBD1 (5 bases). The germline V gene encodes CDR1 MGHRA and CDR2 YSYEKL. V lost 0 bases to trimming and J lost 4 bases, with 16 bases between them. The CDR3 consists of 16 residues. CDR3 in amino acids: CASSQDSQASGYEQYF. In nucleotides, the CDR3 is TGCGCCAGCAGCCAAGATTCACAGGCCTCGGGTTACGAGCAGTACTTC.

This sequence joins TRBV4-2 and TRBJ1-1, with TRBD1 as a possible D gene (6 bases). The CDR3 is 12 amino acids. V lost 5 bases, J lost 5 bases, and 9 bases lay in between. From germline, CDR1 is LGHNA and CDR2 YNFKEQ. DNA of the CDR3: TGTGCCAGCAGCGTCAGGGGAACTGAAGCTTTCTTT. Residues: CASSVRGTEAFF.

The chain links TRBV27 to TRBJ1-2; D is uncertain. The germline V and J ends were trimmed by 4 bases and 4 bases, with 10 bases remaining between them. Per the germline V gene, CDR1 is MNHEY and CDR2 is SMNVEV (reference sequence). The CDR3 covers 13 residues. CDR3 sequence reads: CASSWYRCYGYTF. The CDR3 DNA reads as TGTGCCAGCAGTTGGTACAGATGCTATGGCTACACCTTC.

The chain employs TRBV9 and TRBJ1-2, with a possible D match to TRBD1 (5 bases). Trimming shortened V by 2 bases and J by 1 base, and 12 bases separated the two germline ends. CDR3 length: 15 amino acids. Germline V gives CDR1 SGDLS, CDR2 YYNGEE. CDR3 residues: CASSVRDGLNYGYTF. The CDR3 nucleotides read TGTGCCAGCAGCGTCCGGGACGGCCTTAACTATGGCTACACCTTC.